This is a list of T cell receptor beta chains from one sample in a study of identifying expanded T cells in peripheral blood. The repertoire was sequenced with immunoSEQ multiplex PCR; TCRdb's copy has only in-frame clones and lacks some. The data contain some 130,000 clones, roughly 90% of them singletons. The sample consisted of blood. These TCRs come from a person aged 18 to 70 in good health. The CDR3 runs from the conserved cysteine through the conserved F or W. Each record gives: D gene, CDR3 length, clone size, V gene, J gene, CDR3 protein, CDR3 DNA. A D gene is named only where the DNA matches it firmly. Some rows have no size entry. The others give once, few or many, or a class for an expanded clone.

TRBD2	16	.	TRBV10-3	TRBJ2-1	CAISESLARGLNEQFF	TGTGCCATCAGTGAGTCGTTAGCGAGGGGACTAAATGAGCAGTTCTTC
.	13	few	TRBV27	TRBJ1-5	CASSFYSNQPQHF	TGTGCCAGCAGTTTCTATAGCAATCAGCCCCAGCATTTT
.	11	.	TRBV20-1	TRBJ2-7	CSATLSYEQYF	TGCAGTGCTACCCTCTCCTACGAGCAGTACTTC
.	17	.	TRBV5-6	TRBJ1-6	CASSYIQESSYNSPLHF	TGTGCCAGCAGTTACATCCAGGAGAGCTCCTATAATTCACCCCTCCACTTT
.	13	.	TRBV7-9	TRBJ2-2	CASGRSNTGELFF	TGTGCCAGCGGGAGGTCGAACACCGGGGAGCTGTTTTTT
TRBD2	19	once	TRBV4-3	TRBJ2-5	CASSQGLGLAGGLGETQYF	TGCGCCAGCAGCCAAGGCCTCGGACTAGCGGGGGGGCTAGGGGAGACCCAGTACTTC
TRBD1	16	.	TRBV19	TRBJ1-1	CASSIVQGAPDTEAFF	TGTGCCAGTAGTATAGTCCAGGGGGCTCCGGACACTGAAGCTTTCTTT
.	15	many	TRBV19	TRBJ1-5	CASSSYGNSNQPQHF	TGTGCCAGTAGTAGTTACGGTAATAGCAATCAGCCCCAGCATTTT
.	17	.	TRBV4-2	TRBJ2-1	CASSQDITTTMYNEQFF	TGTGCCAGCAGCCAAGATATAACTACGACGATGTACAATGAGCAGTTCTTC
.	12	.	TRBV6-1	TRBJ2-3	CASWTGTDTQYF	TGTGCCAGCTGGACTGGCACAGATACGCAGTATTTT
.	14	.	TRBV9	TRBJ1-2	CASRNNRDSYGYTF	TGTGCCAGCAGGAACAACAGGGATAGCTATGGCTACACCTTC
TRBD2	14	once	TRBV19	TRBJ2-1	CASSSPSGYNEQFF	TGTGCCAGTAGTTCCCCTAGCGGTTACAATGAGCAGTTCTTC
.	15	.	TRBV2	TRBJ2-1	CASSVGSGQYNEQFF	TGTGCCAGCAGTGTCGGTAGCGGACAATACAATGAGCAGTTCTTC
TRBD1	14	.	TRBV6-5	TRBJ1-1	CASKPGQGYTEAFF	TGTGCCAGCAAACCGGGACAGGGGTACACTGAAGCTTTCTTT
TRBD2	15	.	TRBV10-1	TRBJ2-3	CASSEWREGPFAQYF	TGCGCCAGCAGTGAGTGGCGGGAGGGCCCATTTGCGCAGTATTTT
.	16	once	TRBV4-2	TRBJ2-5	CASSQGDVAGVSTKYF	TGTGCCAGCAGCCAAGGGGACGTCGCAGGGGTTTCCACCAAGTACTTC
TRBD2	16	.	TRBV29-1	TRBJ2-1	CSVDGLAGEYYNEQFF	TGCAGCGTTGATGGTCTAGCGGGAGAGTACTACAATGAGCAGTTCTTC
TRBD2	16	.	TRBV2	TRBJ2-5	CASSDVVAGTQETQYF	TGTGCCAGCAGTGATGTGGTAGCGGGGACCCAAGAGACCCAGTACTTC
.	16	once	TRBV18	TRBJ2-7	CASSPIQAAGAYEQYF	TGTGCCAGCTCACCTATCCAAGCGGCAGGGGCCTACGAGCAGTACTTC
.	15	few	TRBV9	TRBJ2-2	CASSPRRGANGELFF	TGTGCCAGCAGCCCCCGAAGGGGGGCAAACGGGGAGCTGTTTTTT
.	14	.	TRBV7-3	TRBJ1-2	CASSLNPGNYGYTF	TGTGCCAGCAGCTTAAACCCGGGAAACTATGGCTACACCTTC
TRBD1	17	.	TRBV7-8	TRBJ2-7	CASSLAGRQGVSYEQYF	TGTGCCAGCAGCTTAGCGGGGAGACAGGGGGTTTCCTACGAGCAGTACTTC
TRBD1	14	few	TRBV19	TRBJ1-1	CASSRDRAQVEAFF	TGTGCCAGTAGTAGGGACAGGGCCCAGGTTGAAGCTTTCTTT
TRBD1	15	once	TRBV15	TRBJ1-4	CATSREGQSNEKLFF	TGTGCCACCAGCAGGGAGGGACAGTCTAATGAAAAACTGTTTTTT
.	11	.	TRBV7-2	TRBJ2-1	CASSPANEQFF	TGTGCCAGCAGCCCAGCCAATGAGCAGTTCTTC
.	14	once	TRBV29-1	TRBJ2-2	CSVRWGSDTGELFF	TGCAGCGTTCGGTGGGGCAGTGACACCGGGGAGCTGTTTTTT
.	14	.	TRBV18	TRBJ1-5	CASSPEPLNQPQHF	TGTGCCAGCTCACCGGAACCGCTGAATCAGCCCCAGCATTTT
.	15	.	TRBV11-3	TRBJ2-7	CASSPKSGDSYEQYF	TGTGCCAGCAGCCCGAAGTCGGGGGACAGCTACGAGCAGTACTTC
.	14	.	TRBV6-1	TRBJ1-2	CASSEEAGPYGYTF	TGTGCCAGCAGTGAAGAGGCAGGGCCCTATGGCTACACCTTC
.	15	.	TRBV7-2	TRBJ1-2	CASSPNRSNPRGYTF	TGTGCCAGCAGCCCAAACAGGAGTAATCCGAGGGGCTACACCTTC
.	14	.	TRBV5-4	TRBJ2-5	CATEGKGPGETQYF	TGTGCCACCGAGGGGAAGGGCCCCGGGGAGACCCAGTACTTC
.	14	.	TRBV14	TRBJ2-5	CASSQDILIETQYF	TGTGCCAGCAGCCAAGATATCTTAATTGAGACCCAGTACTTC
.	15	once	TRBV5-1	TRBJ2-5	CASSLAGSPQETQYF	TGCGCCAGCAGCTTGGCCGGTAGTCCGCAAGAGACCCAGTACTTC
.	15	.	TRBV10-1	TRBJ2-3	CASSESIPGEDTQYF	TGCGCCAGCAGTGAGTCAATCCCAGGGGAAGATACGCAGTATTTT
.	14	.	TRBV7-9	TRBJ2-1	CASSTPPAGNEQFF	TGTGCCAGCAGCACCCCCCCGGCGGGGAATGAGCAGTTCTTC
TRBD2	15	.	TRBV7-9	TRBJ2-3	CASSLEAGHTDTQYF	TGTGCCAGCAGCTTAGAAGCGGGGCACACAGATACGCAGTATTTT
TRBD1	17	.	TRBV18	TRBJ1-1	CASSPGTGGRSVTEAFF	TGTGCCAGCTCGCCCGGGACAGGGGGCAGGTCGGTCACTGAAGCTTTCTTT
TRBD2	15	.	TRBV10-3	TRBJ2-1	CAISDTSGSRDEQFF	TGTGCCATCAGTGATACTAGCGGGAGTAGGGATGAGCAGTTCTTC
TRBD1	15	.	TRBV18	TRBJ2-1	CASSPRTGDYNEQFF	TGTGCCAGCTCACCCCGGACAGGGGACTACAATGAGCAGTTCTTC
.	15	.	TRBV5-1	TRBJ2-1	CASSLAGGTYNEQFF	TGCGCCAGCAGCTTGGCTGGGGGTACCTACAATGAGCAGTTCTTC
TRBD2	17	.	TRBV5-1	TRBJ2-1	CASSGDSGSYSYNEQFF	TGCGCCAGCAGTGGGGATAGCGGGTCTTACTCCTACAATGAGCAGTTCTTC
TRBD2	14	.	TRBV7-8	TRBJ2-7	CASSFAGGTYEQYF	TGTGCCAGCAGCTTTGCGGGGGGGACTTACGAGCAGTACTTC
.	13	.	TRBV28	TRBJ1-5	CASKRGGNEPQHF	TGTGCCAGCAAAAGGGGGGGGAATGAGCCCCAGCATTTT
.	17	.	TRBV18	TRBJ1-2	CASSRLSGQLANYGYTF	TGTGCCAGCTCACGTCTCTCTGGACAGTTAGCTAACTATGGCTACACCTTC
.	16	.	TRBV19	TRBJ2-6	CASSIGAFSGANVLTF	TGTGCCAGTAGTATAGGAGCCTTCTCTGGGGCCAACGTCCTGACTTTC
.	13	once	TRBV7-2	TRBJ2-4	CASSPRDQNIQYF	TGTGCCAGCAGCCCCCGGGATCAAAACATTCAGTACTTC
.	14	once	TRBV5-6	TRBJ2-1	CASSRIPSYNEQFF	TGTGCCAGCAGCCGTATTCCCTCCTACAATGAGCAGTTCTTC
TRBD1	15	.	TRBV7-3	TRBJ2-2	CASSSGQGNTGELFF	TGTGCCAGCAGCTCCGGACAGGGAAACACCGGGGAGCTGTTTTTT
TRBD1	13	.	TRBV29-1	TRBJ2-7	CSVARDRGYEQYF	TGCAGCGTTGCACGGGACAGGGGTTACGAGCAGTACTTC
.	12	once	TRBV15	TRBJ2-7	CATSRVYYEQYF	TGTGCCACCAGCAGAGTGTACTACGAGCAGTACTTC